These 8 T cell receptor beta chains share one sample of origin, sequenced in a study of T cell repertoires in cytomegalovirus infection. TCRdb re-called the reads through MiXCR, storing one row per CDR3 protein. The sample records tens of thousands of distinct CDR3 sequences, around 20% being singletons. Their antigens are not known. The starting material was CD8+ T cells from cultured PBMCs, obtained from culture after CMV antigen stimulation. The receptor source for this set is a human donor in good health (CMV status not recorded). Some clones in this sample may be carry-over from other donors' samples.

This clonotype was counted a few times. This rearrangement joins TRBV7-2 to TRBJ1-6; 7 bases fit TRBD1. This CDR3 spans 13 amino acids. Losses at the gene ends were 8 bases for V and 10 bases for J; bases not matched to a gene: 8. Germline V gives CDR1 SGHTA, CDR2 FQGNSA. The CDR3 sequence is CASLAGGMSPLHF. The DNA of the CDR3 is TGTGCCAGCTTAGCAGGGGGAATGTCACCCCTCCACTTT.

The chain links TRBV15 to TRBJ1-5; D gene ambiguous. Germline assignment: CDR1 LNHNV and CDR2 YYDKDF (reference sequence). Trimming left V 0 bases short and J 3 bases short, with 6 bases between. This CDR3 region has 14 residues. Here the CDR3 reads CATSRDRFNQPQHF. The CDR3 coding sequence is TGTGCCACCAGCAGAGACAGATTCAATCAGCCCCAGCATTTT.

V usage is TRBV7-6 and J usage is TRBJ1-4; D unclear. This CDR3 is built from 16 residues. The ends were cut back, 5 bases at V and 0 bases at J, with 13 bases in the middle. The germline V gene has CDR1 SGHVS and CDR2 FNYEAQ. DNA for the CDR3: TGTGCCAGCAGCATGTCGACCCAAGCAACTAATGAAAAACTGTTTTTT. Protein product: CASSMSTQATNEKLFF.

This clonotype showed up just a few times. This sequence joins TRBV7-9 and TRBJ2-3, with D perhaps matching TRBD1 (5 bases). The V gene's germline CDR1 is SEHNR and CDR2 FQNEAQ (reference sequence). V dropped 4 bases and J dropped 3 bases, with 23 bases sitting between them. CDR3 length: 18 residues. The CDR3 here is CASSSGRQGLFYTDTQYF. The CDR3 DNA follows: TGTGCCAGCAGCTCAGGCCGCCAGGGCTTGTTTTATACAGATACGCAGTATTTT.

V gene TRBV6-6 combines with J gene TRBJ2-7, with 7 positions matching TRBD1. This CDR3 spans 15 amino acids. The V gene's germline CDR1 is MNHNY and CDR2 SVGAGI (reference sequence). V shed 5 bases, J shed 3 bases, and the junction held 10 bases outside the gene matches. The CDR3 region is CASSRPPGQLYEQYF. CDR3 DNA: TGTGCCAGCAGTCGTCCTCCGGGACAGCTCTACGAGCAGTACTTC.

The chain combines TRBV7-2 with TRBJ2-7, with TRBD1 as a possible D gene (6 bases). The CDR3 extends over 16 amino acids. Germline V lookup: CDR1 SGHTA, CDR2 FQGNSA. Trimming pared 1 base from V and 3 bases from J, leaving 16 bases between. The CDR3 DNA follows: TGTGCCAGCAGCTTAGAAGGAAGGACAGCCCTCTACGAGCAGTACTTC. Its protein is CASSLEGRTALYEQYF. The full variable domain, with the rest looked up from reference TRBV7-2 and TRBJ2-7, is GAGVSQSPSNKVTEKGKDVELRCDPISGHTALYWYRQSLGQGLEFLIYFQGNSAPDKSGLPSDRFSAERTGGSVSTLTIQRTQQEDSAVYLCASSLEGRTALYEQYFGPGTRLTVT.

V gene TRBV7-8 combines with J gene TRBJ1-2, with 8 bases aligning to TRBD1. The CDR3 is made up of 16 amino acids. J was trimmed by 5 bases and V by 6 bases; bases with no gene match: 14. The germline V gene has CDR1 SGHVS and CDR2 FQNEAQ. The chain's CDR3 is CASSPPTGTGIYGYTF. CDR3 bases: TGTGCCAGCAGTCCTCCTACCGGGACAGGAATTTATGGCTACACCTTC.

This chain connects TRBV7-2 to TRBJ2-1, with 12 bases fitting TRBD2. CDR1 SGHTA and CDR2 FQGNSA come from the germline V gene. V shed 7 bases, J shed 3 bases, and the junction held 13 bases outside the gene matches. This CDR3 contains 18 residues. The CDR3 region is CASIGLAGLSGIYNEQFF. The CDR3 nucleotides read TGTGCCAGCATCGGACTAGCGGGGCTATCAGGAATCTACAATGAGCAGTTCTTC.